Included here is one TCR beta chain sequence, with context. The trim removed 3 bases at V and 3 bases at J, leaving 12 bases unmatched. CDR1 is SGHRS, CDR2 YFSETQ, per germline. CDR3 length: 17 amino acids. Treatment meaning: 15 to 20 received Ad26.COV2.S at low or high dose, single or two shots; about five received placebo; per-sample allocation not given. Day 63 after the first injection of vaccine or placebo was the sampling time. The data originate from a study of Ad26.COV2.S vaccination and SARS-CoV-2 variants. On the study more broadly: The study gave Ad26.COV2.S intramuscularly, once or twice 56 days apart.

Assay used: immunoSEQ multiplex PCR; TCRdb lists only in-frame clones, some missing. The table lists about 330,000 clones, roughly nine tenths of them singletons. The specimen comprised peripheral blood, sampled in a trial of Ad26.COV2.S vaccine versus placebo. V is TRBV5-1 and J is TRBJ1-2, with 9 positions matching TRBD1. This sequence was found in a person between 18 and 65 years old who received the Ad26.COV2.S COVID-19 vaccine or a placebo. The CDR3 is CASSSVQGASKDYGYTF. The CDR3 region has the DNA TGCGCCAGCAGCTCAGTACAGGGGGCTAGTAAAGACTATGGCTACACCTTC.